This TCR beta chain derives from a study of post-analysis software for immune sequencing data. Remarks on this clonotype: No antigen is known for it.

V lost 6 bases to trimming and J lost 2 bases, with 15 bases between them. The CDR3 length is 15 residues. Germline V gene sequence: CDR1 SNHLY, CDR2 FYNNEI. Study-wide points: Five TRBV segments, including TRBV5-6, TRBV5-1 and TRBV20-1, were more frequent in patients than controls.

Prepared libraries of TCR beta cDNA carried unique molecular identifiers. MiXCR was run by TCRdb on the PCR reads, yielding one entry per CDR3 protein. The data show hundreds of thousands of distinct CDR3 sequences, just under 30% seen once. The receptor comes from a girl aged 10-17 years with multiple sclerosis. The chain uses TRBV2 and TRBJ2-3; possibly TRBD1 or TRBD2 for D (5 bases each). Sequenced material: blood. CDR3 sequence reads: CASRRDLMLTDTQYF. The CDR3 nucleotides read TGTGCCAGCAGACGGGACCTCATGCTCACAGATACGCAGTATTTT.